The source of this T cell receptor beta chain is a study of blood T cell repertoires in COVID-19. Turning to the study itself: Samples came from the United States, Italy and Spain, spanning acute and convalescent COVID-19.

The CDR3 is 15 amino acids. Deletions cut 4 bases from V and 0 bases from J, with 9 bases between. Germline CDR1 reads SNHLY; CDR2 reads FYNNEI. The method was immunoSEQ multiplex PCR; TCRdb's version includes in-frame clones alone and lacks a portion of them. Found here are 250,000 to 350,000 clones, roughly 90% of them singletons; the top ten hold 10% to 12%. The source is a woman in her thirties with COVID-19, enrolled during active disease. This chain links TRBV2 with TRBJ2-2, with D tentatively TRBD1 (5 bases). The sample taken for sequencing was peripheral blood. CDR3 loop: CASSAAGTNTGELFF. CDR3 coding DNA: TGTGCCAGCAGTGCCGCAGGGACGAACACCGGGGAGCTGTTTTTT.